The clone carrying this T cell receptor beta chain was counted at least ten times. Its antigen is unidentified. Absence of ophthalmopathy progression within 18 months defined stable Graves' hyperthyroidism. The sample originates from a study of T cells in Graves' hyperthyroidism and ophthalmopathy. Study at large: The initial diagnosis was the point when peripheral blood was collected, ahead of any treatment. Overall study results and limits: Blood also contained most expanded thyroid clonotypes above 0.001.

RNA transcripts yielded amplified TCR beta CDR3 regions. First-round RT-PCR with HTBI primers amplified the TCR CDR3 region. TCRdb re-called the multiplex PCR reads through MiXCR, storing one row per CDR3 protein. The sample records 250,000 to 300,000 distinct CDR3 sequences, around 13% being singletons. Germline lookup yields CDR1 MDHEN and CDR2 SYDVKM. V lost 3 bases to trimming and J lost 1 base, with 6 bases between them. CDR3 size: 13 residues. This TCR derives from a woman in her thirties or forties with Graves' hyperthyroidism. The sample comprised blood. The rearrangement uses TRBV28 and TRBJ1-1; D call uncertain. CDR3 amino acids: CASSFRRNTEAFF. CDR3 DNA sequence: TGTGCCAGCAGTTTCCGCAGGAACACTGAAGCTTTCTTT. Full variable domain (rest looked up from reference TRBV28 and TRBJ1-1): DVKVTQSSRYLVKRTGEKVFLECVQDMDHENMFWYRQDPGLGLRLIYFSYDVKMKEKGDIPEGYSVSREKKERFSLILESASTNQTSMYLCASSFRRNTEAFFGQGTRLTVV.